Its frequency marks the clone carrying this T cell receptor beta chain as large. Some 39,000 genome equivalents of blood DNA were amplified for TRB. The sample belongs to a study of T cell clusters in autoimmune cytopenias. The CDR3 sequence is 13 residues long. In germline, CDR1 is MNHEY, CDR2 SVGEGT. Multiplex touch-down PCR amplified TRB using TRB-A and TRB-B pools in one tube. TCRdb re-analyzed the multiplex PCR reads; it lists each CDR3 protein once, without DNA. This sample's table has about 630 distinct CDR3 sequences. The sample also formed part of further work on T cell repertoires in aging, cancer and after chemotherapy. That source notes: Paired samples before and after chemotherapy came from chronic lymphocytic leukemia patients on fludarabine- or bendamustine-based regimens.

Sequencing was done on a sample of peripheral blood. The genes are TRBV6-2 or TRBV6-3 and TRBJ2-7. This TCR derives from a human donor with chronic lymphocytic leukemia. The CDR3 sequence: CASSYSDISEQYF.